The 23 T cell receptor beta chains below all came from one sample that was sequenced in a study of OX40 agonist ivuxolimab in advanced cancers. The method was the immunoSEQ multiplex PCR assay. In its TCRdb copy, this immuneACCESS table keeps in-frame sequences only and misses some clones. Where compared with another copy, unresolved V genes explain less than half of these, and the others have no known cause. The sample has about 13,000 clones on record, approximately 87% of them singletons. About 24% of the sample belongs to the ten largest clones. The specimen comprised CD4+ or CD8+ T cells sorted from blood, sampled in a trial of the OX40 agonist ivuxolimab. The source of these receptors is an adult with an advanced solid tumor such as melanoma, head and neck, liver or kidney cancer.

This chain joins TRBV6-5 and TRBJ2-7, with TRBD2 identical over 8 bases. The CDR3 length is 14 residues. Germline CDR1 MNHEY, CDR2 SVGAGI. V gave up 7 bases and J gave up 3 bases; unmatched junction bases: 8. DNA of the CDR3: TGTGCCAGCAACAAGATCCGGGAGGGCTACGAGCAGTACTTC. It codes for CASNKIREGYEQYF.

The chain couples TRBV4-2 to TRBJ2-7, with a weak D call TRBD1 (6 bases). Germline V CDR1 and CDR2: LGHNA, YNFKEQ. CDR3 length: 14 amino acids. V lost 1 base, J lost 6 bases, and 13 bases lay in between. CDR3 DNA sequence: TGTGCCAGCAGCCAAGTCCGGACAGCCGGCGAGCAGTACTTC. Its protein product is CASSQVRTAGEQYF.

This clone showed up just a few times. J is TRBJ1-3 and V is TRBV10-2, with D hard to call. The V end was cut by 2 bases, the J end by 4 bases, with 9 bases between. This CDR3 has 14 amino acids. Per the germline V gene, CDR1 is WSHSY and CDR2 is SAAADI. The CDR3 DNA reads TGCGCCAGCAGTGAGATAGGGTCCGGAAACACCATATATTTT. As protein: CASSEIGSGNTIYF.

This clone occurred a few times. The chain couples TRBV7-9 to TRBJ2-1; 9 bases match TRBD1. Germline CDR1 SEHNR, CDR2 FQNEAQ (reference sequence). V dropped 6 bases and J dropped 8; count of bases not matched to a gene: 11. The CDR3 spans 15 residues. The CDR3 is CASRSGQGAVDEQFF. The CDR3 region has the DNA TGTGCCAGCAGGTCGGGACAGGGCGCCGTGGATGAGCAGTTCTTC.

The V and J genes are TRBV11-1 and TRBJ1-6; D unclear. V was shortened by 1 base and J by 7 bases, with 8 bases between the two germline ends. The CDR3 runs 14 residues. Germline CDR1 SGHAT, CDR2 FQDESV (reference sequence). For the CDR3, the DNA is TGTGCCAGCAGCTTAGGGATGACCAATTCACCCCTCCACTTT. This gives the protein CASSLGMTNSPLHF.

The chain combines TRBV9 with TRBJ1-2, with D hard to call. This CDR3 region has 13 residues. The germline CDR1 and CDR2 sequences are SGDLS and YYNGEE. V shed 0 bases and J shed 4 bases, with 7 bases lying between them. DNA of the CDR3: TGTGCCAGCAGCGTAGGCAGCACCTATGGCTACACCTTC. It yields the protein CASSVGSTYGYTF. Drawing the rest from reference TRBV9 and TRBJ1-2, the complete variable domain is DSGVTQTPKHLITATGQRVTLRCSPRSGDLSVYWYQQSLDQGLQFLIQYYNGEERAKGNILERFSAQQFPDLHSELNLSSLELGDSALYFCASSVGSTYGYTFGSGTRLTVV.

The J gene is TRBJ2-2, the V gene TRBV5-4, with TRBD1 matching 12 bases. V trimming: 2 bases; J trimming: 6 bases; junction bases outside the gene matches: 2. The CDR3 covers 15 residues. CDR1 and CDR2 (germline): SGHNT, YYREEE (reference sequence). Written as DNA, the CDR3 is TGTGCCAGCAGCTTCGGGACAGGGGGCCCCGGGGAGCTGTTTTTT. As protein: CASSFGTGGPGELFF.

This sequence joins TRBV4-1 and TRBJ2-3, with D perhaps TRBD1 (6 bases). V was clipped by 3 bases and J by 6 bases, with 10 bases between them. CDR1 and CDR2 from the germline V gene are MGHRA and YSYEKL. CDR3 length equals 13 residues. The CDR3: CASSHRGSDTQYF. CDR3 nucleotides: TGCGCCAGCAGCCACAGGGGTTCGGATACGCAGTATTTT.

The rearrangement joins TRBV6-5 to TRBJ2-2; perhaps TRBD1 as D (5 bases). CDR1 MNHEY and CDR2 SVGAGI come from the germline V gene. Between the trimmed V and J ends, which lost 6 bases and 5 bases, there was a span of 10 bases. The CDR3 sequence is 13 residues long. CDR3 region: CASRSGITGELFF. Written as DNA, the CDR3 is TGTGCCAGCAGGTCAGGGATTACCGGGGAGCTGTTTTTT.

The J gene is TRBJ2-7, the V gene TRBV4-1; D possibly matches TRBD1 or TRBD2 (5 bases each). This CDR3 is built from 16 residues. In germline, CDR1 is MGHRA, CDR2 YSYEKL. Deletions cut 3 bases from V and 4 bases from J, with 19 bases between. This chain's CDR3 is CASSHPKSGTLYEQYF. CDR3 DNA sequence: TGCGCCAGCAGCCACCCAAAGTCCGGGACGCTATACGAGCAGTACTTC.

This clone came up once. This rearrangement joins TRBV4-1 to TRBJ1-2; D may be TRBD1 (5 bases). The CDR3 covers 16 residues. Germline lookup yields CDR1 MGHRA and CDR2 YSYEKL. Trimming cost V 3 bases and J 4 bases, with 18 bases left between them. This chain's CDR3 is CASSQDDGGSGYGYTF. As DNA, the CDR3 is TGCGCCAGCAGCCAGGACGACGGGGGGTCTGGCTATGGCTACACCTTC.

V usage is TRBV19 and J usage is TRBJ2-7; D is possibly TRBD2 (6 bases). V lost 4 bases to trimming and J lost 1 base, with 20 bases between them. The CDR3 loop spans 17 amino acids. Germline lookup yields CDR1 LNHDA and CDR2 SQIVND (reference sequence). Here the CDR3 DNA reads TGTGCCAGTAGTAGGGGGGTCGGCGGGAACCCATCCTACGAGCAGTACTTC. Translated: CASSRGVGGNPSYEQYF.

The chain is built from TRBV6-5 and TRBJ2-7; D is unclear. Per germline, CDR1 MNHEY and CDR2 SVGAGI. This CDR3 is built from 14 residues. Trimming removed 6 bases from V and 4 bases from J, with 16 bases in between. The CDR3 spells CASRSPSTYYEQYF. The CDR3, as DNA: TGTGCCAGCAGGTCACCATCGACTTATTACGAGCAGTACTTC.

This clone came up once. V gene TRBV7-3 combines with J gene TRBJ2-2; D unresolved. Trimming shortened V by 5 bases and J by 4 bases, and 11 bases separated the two germline ends. The germline V gene has CDR1 SGHTA and CDR2 FQGTGA. The CDR3 spans 14 residues. CDR3 amino acids: CASSLGWGTGELFF. CDR3 nucleotides: TGTGCCAGCAGCCTCGGTTGGGGCACCGGGGAGCTGTTTTTT.

V gene TRBV10-1 combines with J gene TRBJ2-7; 9 positions agree with TRBD1. Unmatched junction bases numbered 14, after V lost 4 bases and J lost 4 bases. Germline assignment: CDR1 WNHNN and CDR2 SYGVQD (reference sequence). The CDR3 covers 17 residues. The CDR3 nucleotides are TGCGCCAGCAGTGGTCCGATCCGGGGACAGGGAACTTACGAGCAGTACTTC. Translation: CASSGPIRGQGTYEQYF.

The chain joins TRBV7-9 to TRBJ1-3, with unresolved D. Per the germline V gene, CDR1 is SEHNR and CDR2 is FQNEAQ (reference sequence). The CDR3 consists of 16 residues. V was cut by 4 bases and J by 0 bases, with 13 bases left in between. CDR3 protein: CASSSTWATSGNTIYF. For the CDR3, the DNA is TGTGCCAGCAGCTCCACCTGGGCTACCTCTGGAAACACCATATATTTT.

The chain carries TRBV9 and TRBJ2-5, with D tentatively TRBD1 (5 bases). CDR1 is SGDLS, CDR2 YYNGEE, per germline. Trimming removed 4 bases from V and 9 bases from J, with 13 bases in between. This CDR3 has 12 amino acids. The CDR3 protein is CASSSGSEAQYF. The CDR3 coding sequence is TGTGCCAGCAGCTCAGGGTCCGAGGCCCAGTACTTC.

The chain joins TRBV19 to TRBJ2-3; the D gene is possibly TRBD2 (7 bases). This CDR3 contains 14 residues. V lost 3 bases, J lost 5 bases, and 12 bases lay in between. In germline, CDR1 is LNHDA, CDR2 SQIVND (reference sequence). This CDR3 reads CASSMGGQGDTQYF. The DNA for the CDR3 is TGTGCCAGTAGTATGGGGGGGCAAGGAGATACGCAGTATTTT. The variable domain in full, with the rest retrieved from reference TRBV19 and TRBJ2-3, is DGGITQSPKYLFRKEGQNVTLSCEQNLNHDAMYWYRQDPGQGLRLIYYSQIVNDFQKGDIAEGYSVSREKKESFPLTVTSAQKNPTAFYLCASSMGGQGDTQYFGPGTRLTVL.

V usage is TRBV10-2 and J usage is TRBJ1-1; D may be TRBD1 (5 bases). This CDR3 has 15 residues. V dropped 5 bases and J dropped 4 bases, with 17 bases sitting between them. The V gene's germline CDR1 is WSHSY and CDR2 SAAADI. The CDR3 here is CASSPYHGDGTEAFF. DNA for the CDR3: TGCGCCAGCAGTCCTTACCACGGGGACGGCACTGAAGCTTTCTTT.

This chain links TRBV27 with TRBJ2-7; no definite D call. The length of the CDR3 is 12 residues. Trimming removed 9 bases at V and 0 bases at J, with 9 bases between. Germline loops: CDR1 MNHEY, CDR2 SMNVEV (reference sequence). The CDR3 region has the DNA TGTGCCAGGACGGCCGGCTCCTACGAGCAGTACTTC. Translated: CARTAGSYEQYF.

CDR3 coding DNA: TGTGCCAGCGGGGAGGTCGGGGCTTTCTTT. Encoded protein: CASGEVGAFF. J is TRBJ1-1 and V is TRBV2; no clear D. Between the trimmed V and J ends, which lost 8 bases and 11 bases, there was a span of 12 bases. CDR3 length: 10 amino acids. The V gene's germline CDR1 is SNHLY and CDR2 FYNNEI. Complete variable domain (other parts from reference TRBV2 and TRBJ1-1): EPEVTQTPSHQVTQMGQEVILRCVPISNHLYFYWYRQILGQKVEFLVSFYNNEISEKSEIFDDQFSVERPDGSNFTLKIRSTKLEDSAMYFCASGEVGAFFGQGTRLTVV.

The chain carries TRBV10-3 and TRBJ2-5, with TRBD2 matching 7 bases. The CDR3 runs to 17 residues. Germline V gene lookup returns CDR1 ENHRY and CDR2 SYGVKD. V shed 2 bases and J 0 bases; nucleotides not matched to a gene: 9. In DNA form, the CDR3 reads TGTGCCATCAGTGAGGGACCTGGGGGGGAAGACCAAGAGACCCAGTACTTC. As protein: CAISEGPGGEDQETQYF.

The chain uses TRBV11-2 and TRBJ1-1; weak D call: TRBD1 (6 bases). V gave up 2 bases and J gave up 4 bases, with 14 bases separating them. The germline CDR1 and CDR2 sequences are SGHAT and FQNNGV. The CDR3 loop spans 15 amino acids. The CDR3 bases are TGTGCCAGCAGCTTAACCCCGGGGGCAGGCACTGAAGCTTTCTTT. Protein sequence: CASSLTPGAGTEAFF.